This passage covers 10 T cell receptor beta chains from one sample sequenced in a study of breast tumors, draining lymph nodes, adjacent tissues (dated by TCRdb to the mid-2010s). Lymph node samples came from the axillary draining lymph nodes of breast cancer patients. Library preparation used multiplex PCR. Sequencer: Illumina HiSeq 2000. Clones were called with MiXCR by TCRdb after fastp trimmed the public reads at Q25, and only in-frame beta chains were retained. Duplicate CDR3 protein sequences are folded into a single record with the most common DNA and genes. The table for this sample lists around 170,000 distinct CDR3 sequences; roughly 30% of them were counted only once. The ten largest clones add up to over 3.5% of the sample. Sequenced material: axillary lymph node tissue. These receptors were taken from a female donor with breast cancer. Some clones in this sample may be carry-over from other donors' samples.

The genes are TRBV9 and TRBJ2-5; 7 bases align to TRBD1. Germline V CDR1 and CDR2: SGDLS, YYNGEE. The CDR3 has 15 amino acids. After removal of 3 bases from V and 5 bases from J, the junction contained 10 bases not matched to a gene. The CDR3 is CASSATGRLGETQYF. Written as DNA, the CDR3 is TGTGCCAGCAGCGCGACAGGGCGTTTGGGGGAGACCCAGTACTTC.

A few counts support this clonotype. At one end, the junction sequence differs from germline, possibly due to a read error. The chain carries TRBV6-5 and TRBJ2-7; 7 bases match TRBD1. Germline V lookup: CDR1 MNHEY, CDR2 SVGAGI. The CDR3 has 16 amino acids. CDR3 sequence (DNA): TGTGCCAGCAGTCACTCGATAGAGGGGGCGACCTACGAGCAGTACTTC. Translation gives CASSHSIEGATYEQYF.

This clonotype was counted ten times or more. The chain is built from TRBV19 and TRBJ1-3; the D is unclear. V lost 5 bases to trimming and J lost 0 bases, with 8 bases between them. The germline gives CDR1 LNHDA, CDR2 SQIVND (reference sequence). This CDR3 spans 14 amino acids. The CDR3 nucleotides read TGTGCCAGTAGTGGCACCTACTCTGGAAACACCATATATTTT. Its translation: CASSGTYSGNTIYF.

This clonotype was counted many times. The CDR3 spells CSARSTGNTGELFF. For the CDR3, the DNA is TGCAGTGCTAGGAGTACAGGAAACACCGGGGAGCTGTTTTTT. The chain joins TRBV20-1 to TRBJ2-2, with D perhaps TRBD1 (5 bases). Trimming cost V 3 bases and J 2 bases, with 10 bases left between them. CDR1 is DFQATT, CDR2 SNEGSKA, per germline (reference sequence). The CDR3 runs 14 residues.

The CDR3 DNA sequence: TGTGCCAGCACCACCACAGGGCCTTGGGATTCACCCCTCCACTTT. This gives the protein CASTTTGPWDSPLHF. The chain employs TRBV27 and TRBJ1-6; the D gene is possibly TRBD1 (6 bases). The germline V gene encodes CDR1 MNHEY and CDR2 SMNVEV (reference sequence). Trimming removed 7 bases from V and 8 bases from J, with 18 bases in between. The CDR3 length is 15 residues.

Concerning this clonotype itself: This may be a read error: a much more frequent sequence differs by one nucleotide. The chain employs TRBV30 and TRBJ1-3; 9 nucleotides match TRBD1. CDR1 and CDR2 from the germline V gene are GTSNPN and SVGIG (reference sequence). CDR3 size: 12 residues. The ends lost 8 bases at V and 6 bases at J; junction bases unmatched: 5. CDR3 bases: TGTGCCCGGACAGGGGCTGTAAACACCATATATTTT. As protein: CARTGAVNTIYF. The full variable domain, with the rest looked up from reference TRBV30 and TRBJ1-3, is SQTIHQWPATLVQPVGSPLSLECTVEGTSNPNLYWYRQAAGRGLQLLFYSVGIGQISSEVPQNLSASRPQDRQFILSSKKLLLSDSGFYLCARTGAVNTIYFGEGSWLTVV.

This clonotype was recorded many times. The chain is built from TRBV6-5 and TRBJ1-4; possibly TRBD1 for D (5 bases). CDR3 size: 15 residues. V was cut by 2 bases and J by 5 bases, with 12 bases left in between. Germline CDR1 and CDR2: MNHEY and SVGAGI. CDR3 DNA: TGTGCCAGCAGTTACGGAGGGGCCCTAAATGAAAAACTGTTTTTT. Encoded protein: CASSYGGALNEKLFF.

A note on this clonotype: Germline and junction disagree at one end, which may indicate a read error. The V gene is TRBV10-3, the J gene TRBJ2-1, with 11 bases matching TRBD2. CDR3 length equals 16 residues. Germline assignment: CDR1 ENHRY and CDR2 SYGVKD. The CDR3 reads CATSDALAGAFNEQFF. CDR3 DNA sequence: TGTGCCACCAGTGATGCACTAGCGGGAGCGTTCAATGAGCAGTTCTTC.

Concerning this clonotype: A read error may be the cause here, since a much bigger clone is one base away. This rearrangement joins TRBV20-1 to TRBJ1-2; no clear D gene. There are 12 residues in the CDR3. Per the germline V gene, CDR1 is DFQATT and CDR2 is SNEGSKA (reference sequence). The CDR3 sequence: CSARAGVDGSTF. As DNA, the CDR3 is TGCAGTGCTAGAGCAGGTGTCGATGGCTCCACCTTC.

The sample holds many counts of this clonotype. J is TRBJ2-3 and V is TRBV5-1; 8 bases line up with TRBD2. CDR1 is SGHRS and CDR2 is YFSETQ in the germline V gene. The CDR3 runs to 16 residues. V lost 0 bases and J lost 2; bases outside the gene matches: 5. In nucleotides, the CDR3 is TGCGCCAGCAGCTTGGGTACTAGCGGATACACAGATACGCAGTATTTT. It codes for CASSLGTSGYTDTQYF.